This entry features one T cell receptor (beta chain) sequence. This clonotype is a singleton in its sample. Its antigen is currently not known. Base-call qualities are not available, and no considerably larger clone is one nucleotide away. One read is thin evidence. The sample is drawn from a study of CD8 T cells in Susac syndrome (dated by TCRdb to about 2019). About the full investigation: Repertoire sequencing was used to test whether CD8+ T cell activation and differentiation in Susac syndrome was antigen driven. Overall study results and their limits: The study acknowledged that relatively few individuals were included in the TCR sequencing and HLA analysis.

Measured from the cysteine to the phenylalanine, the CDR3 is 14 residues long. Just CDR3 DNA is preserved here, 42 bases in frame from base 1. Looking up the germline V gene yields CDR1 SGHDT and CDR2 YYEEEE. Unmatched junction bases come to 7, with V trimmed by 0 bases and J by 12 bases. Peripheral blood CD8+ and CD4+ T cells from healthy donors, Susac syndrome patients and multiple sclerosis patients were profiled using high-throughput TCR beta sequencing. Multiple sclerosis controls were treatment-naive patients with stable or active relapsing-remitting disease fulfilling revised McDonald criteria. Bulk CD8+ and CD4+ T cells were purified by magnetic negative isolation, while CD8+ TEMRA cells were enriched using FACS. Blood was drawn into EDTA tubes, processed within 24 hours, and PBMCs were isolated by density gradient centrifugation. PBMCs intended for TCR sequencing were cryopreserved in liquid nitrogen and were subsequently thawed in a 37 degrees C water bath. The sorted or isolated CD4+, CD8+ and CD8+ TEMRA cells reached a purity of at least 90%.

RNA was extracted using the RNeasy kit, and about 0.5 to 1 microgram was reverse transcribed with random hexamers. The immunoSEQ multiplex PCR assay, covering 54 Vbeta and 13 Jbeta segments, was used to amplify TCR beta CDR3 regions. PCR amplification bias was corrected by using a synthetic template baseline for primer optimization and computational correction. The authors' pipeline ran thus. Reads were annotated to V, D and J genes per IMGT and analyzed with immunoSEQ Analyzer, keeping only productive sequences. To calculate clonality, Shannon entropy was normalized by log2 of the number of productive unique sequences and then subtracted from one. Public and private clones were assessed among the 100 most prevalent clones of each patient and control. Clones were defined as Susac-specific when absent from the healthy and MS cohorts, from fewer than 1,200 published viral clones and from other ImmuneACCESS disease sequences. TCRdb itself trimmed the public reads at Q25 with fastp, ran MiXCR and retained productive beta chains. Every distinct CDR3 protein forms one entry, paired with its most common genes and DNA. TCRdb, not the authors, supplied the V and J calls. The table for this sample lists a few hundred thousand distinct CDR3 sequences; approximately 95% of them were counted only once. The ten top clones hold 0.085% to 0.095% of the sample.

Sequences were obtained from CD4+ T cells from PBMCs. The chain was built from TRBV5-6 and TRBJ2-1; the central 9 bases match TRBD2. This sequence was found in a human donor with multiple sclerosis. The encoded CDR3 is CASSLVLAGQGQFF. The DNA sequence reads TGTGCCAGCAGCTTGGTCCTAGCGGGACAAGGGCAGTTCTTC.